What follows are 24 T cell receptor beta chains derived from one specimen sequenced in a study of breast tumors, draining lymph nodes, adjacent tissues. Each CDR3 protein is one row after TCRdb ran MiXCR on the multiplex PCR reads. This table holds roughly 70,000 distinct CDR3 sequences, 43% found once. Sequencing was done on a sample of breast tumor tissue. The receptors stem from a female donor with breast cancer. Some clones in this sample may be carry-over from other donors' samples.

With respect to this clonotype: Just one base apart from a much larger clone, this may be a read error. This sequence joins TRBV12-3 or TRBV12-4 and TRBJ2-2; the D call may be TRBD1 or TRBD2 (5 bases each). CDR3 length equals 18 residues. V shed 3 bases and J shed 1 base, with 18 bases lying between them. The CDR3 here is CASSFSPAGAGNTGELFF. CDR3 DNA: TGTGCCAGCAGTTTTTCTCCGGCCGGGGCAGGGAACACCGGGGAGCTGTTTTTT.

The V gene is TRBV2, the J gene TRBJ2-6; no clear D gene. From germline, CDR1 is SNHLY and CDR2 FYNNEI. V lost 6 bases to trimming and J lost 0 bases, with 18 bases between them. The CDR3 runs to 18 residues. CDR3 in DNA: TGTGCCAGCAGGGATGGGTGGCAGCAAAGCTCTGGGGCCAACGTCCTGACTTTC. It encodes CASRDGWQQSSGANVLTF.

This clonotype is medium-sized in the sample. The CDR3 DNA reads as TGTGCCAGCAGTCCCTCACAGGGAGTTTATTCACCCCTCCACTTT. This encodes CASSPSQGVYSPLHF. The V and J genes are TRBV7-6 and TRBJ1-6; tentative D call: TRBD1 (6 bases). V lost 6 bases and J lost 8, with 17 bases in between. Per the germline V gene, CDR1 is SGHVS and CDR2 is FNYEAQ. The CDR3 is 15 residues long.

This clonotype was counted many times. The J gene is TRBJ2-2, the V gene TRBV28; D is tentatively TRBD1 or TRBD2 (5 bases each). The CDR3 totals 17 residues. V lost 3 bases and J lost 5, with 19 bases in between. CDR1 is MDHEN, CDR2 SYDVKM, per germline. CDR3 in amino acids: CASSFPRAKWGTGELFF. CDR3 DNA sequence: TGTGCCAGCAGTTTCCCCCGGGCGAAATGGGGGACCGGGGAGCTGTTTTTT. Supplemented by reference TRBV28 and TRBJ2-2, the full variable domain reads DVKVTQSSRYLVKRTGEKVFLECVQDMDHENMFWYRQDPGLGLRLIYFSYDVKMKEKGDIPEGYSVSREKKERFSLILESASTNQTSMYLCASSFPRAKWGTGELFFGEGSRLTVL.

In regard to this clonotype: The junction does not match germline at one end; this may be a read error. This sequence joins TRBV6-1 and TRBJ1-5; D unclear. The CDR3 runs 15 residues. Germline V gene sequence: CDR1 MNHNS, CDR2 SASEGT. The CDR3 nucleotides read TGTGCCAGCAGTGAAGGGTTCGGAGGCAATCAGCCCCAGCAGTTT. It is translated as CASSEGFGGNQPQQF.

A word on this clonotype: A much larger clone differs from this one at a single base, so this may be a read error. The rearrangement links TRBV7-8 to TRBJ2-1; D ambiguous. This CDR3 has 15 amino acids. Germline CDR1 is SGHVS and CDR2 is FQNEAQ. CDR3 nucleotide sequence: TGTGCCAGCCCGAAGCCGGGTTTCTCCTACAATGAGCAGCTCTTC. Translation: CASPKPGFSYNEQLF.

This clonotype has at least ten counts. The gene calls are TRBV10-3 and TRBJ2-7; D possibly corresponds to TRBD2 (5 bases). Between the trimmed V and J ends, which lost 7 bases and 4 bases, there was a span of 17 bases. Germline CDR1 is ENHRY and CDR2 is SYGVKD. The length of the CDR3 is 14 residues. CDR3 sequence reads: CAIKAREHRYEQYF. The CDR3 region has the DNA TGTGCCATCAAGGCACGGGAACACCGATACGAGCAGTACTTC.

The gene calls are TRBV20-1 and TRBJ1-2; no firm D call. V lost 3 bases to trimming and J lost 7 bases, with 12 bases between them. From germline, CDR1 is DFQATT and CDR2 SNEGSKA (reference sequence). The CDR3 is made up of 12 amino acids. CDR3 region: CSASLVGVGYTF. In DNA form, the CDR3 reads TGCAGTGCTAGCTTAGTCGGGGTTGGCTACACCTTC.

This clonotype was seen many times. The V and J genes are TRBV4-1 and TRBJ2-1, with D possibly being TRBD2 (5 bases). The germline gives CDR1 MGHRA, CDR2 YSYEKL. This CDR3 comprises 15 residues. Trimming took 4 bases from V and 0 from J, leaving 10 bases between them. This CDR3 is CASSRRTVSYNEQFF. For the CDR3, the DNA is TGCGCCAGCAGCCGCAGGACTGTCTCCTACAATGAGCAGTTCTTC.

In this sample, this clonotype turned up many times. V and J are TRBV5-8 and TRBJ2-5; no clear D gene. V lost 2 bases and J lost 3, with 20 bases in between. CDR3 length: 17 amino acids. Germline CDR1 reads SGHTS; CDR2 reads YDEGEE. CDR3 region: CASSLGEMALFKETQYF. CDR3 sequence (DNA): TGTGCCAGCAGCTTAGGTGAAATGGCACTTTTCAAAGAGACCCAGTACTTC.

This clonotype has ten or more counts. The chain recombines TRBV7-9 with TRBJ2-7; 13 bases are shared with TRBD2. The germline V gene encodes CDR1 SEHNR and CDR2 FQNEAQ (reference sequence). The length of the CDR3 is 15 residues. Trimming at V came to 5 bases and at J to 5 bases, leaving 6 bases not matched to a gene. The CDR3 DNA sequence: TGTGCCAGCAGCCATAGGACTAGCGGGAGCCACGAGCAGTACTTC. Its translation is CASSHRTSGSHEQYF.

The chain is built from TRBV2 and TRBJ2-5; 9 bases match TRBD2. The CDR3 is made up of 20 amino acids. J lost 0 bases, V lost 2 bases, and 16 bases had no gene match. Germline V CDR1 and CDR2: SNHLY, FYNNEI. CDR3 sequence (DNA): TGTGCCAGCAGTGAATTTCTAGCGGGGCTCGGGGGCCGTGACCAAGAGACCCAGTACTTC. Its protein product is CASSEFLAGLGGRDQETQYF.

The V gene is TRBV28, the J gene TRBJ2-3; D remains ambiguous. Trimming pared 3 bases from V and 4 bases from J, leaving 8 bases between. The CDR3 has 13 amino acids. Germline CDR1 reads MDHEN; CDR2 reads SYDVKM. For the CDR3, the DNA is TGTGCCAGCAGTTTGGGCAGTCCAGATACGCAGTATTTT. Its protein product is CASSLGSPDTQYF. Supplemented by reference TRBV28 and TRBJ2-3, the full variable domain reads DVKVTQSSRYLVKRTGEKVFLECVQDMDHENMFWYRQDPGLGLRLIYFSYDVKMKEKGDIPEGYSVSREKKERFSLILESASTNQTSMYLCASSLGSPDTQYFGPGTRLTVL.

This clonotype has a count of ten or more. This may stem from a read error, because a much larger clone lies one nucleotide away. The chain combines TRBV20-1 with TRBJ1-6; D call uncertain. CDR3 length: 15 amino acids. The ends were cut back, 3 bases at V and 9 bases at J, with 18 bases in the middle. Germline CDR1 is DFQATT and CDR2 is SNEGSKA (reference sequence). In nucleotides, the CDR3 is TGCAGTGCTAGTTCAGGCCTCGCCTTTACTTCACCCCTCCACTTT. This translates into CSASSGLAFTSPLHF.

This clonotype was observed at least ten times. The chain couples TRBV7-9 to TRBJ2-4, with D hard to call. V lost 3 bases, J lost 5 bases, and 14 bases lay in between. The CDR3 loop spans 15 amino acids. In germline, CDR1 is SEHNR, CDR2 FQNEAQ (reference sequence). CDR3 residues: CASSLSPDGENIQYF. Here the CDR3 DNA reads TGTGCCAGCAGCTTGTCCCCGGACGGAGAAAACATTCAGTACTTC.

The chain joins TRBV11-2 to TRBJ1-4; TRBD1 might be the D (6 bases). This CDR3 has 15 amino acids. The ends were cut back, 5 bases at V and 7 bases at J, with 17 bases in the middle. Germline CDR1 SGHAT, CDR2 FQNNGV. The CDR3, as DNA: TGTGCCAGCAGCCCTCGGGTGGGGGGGGCTGAAAAACTGTTTTTT. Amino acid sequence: CASSPRVGGAEKLFF.

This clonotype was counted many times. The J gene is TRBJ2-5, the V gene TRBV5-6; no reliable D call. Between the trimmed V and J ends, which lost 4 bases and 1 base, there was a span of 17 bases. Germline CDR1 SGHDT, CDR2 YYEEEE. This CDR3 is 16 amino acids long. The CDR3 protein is CASSTLRYKGQETQYF. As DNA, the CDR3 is TGTGCCAGCAGCACTCTTAGGTATAAGGGCCAAGAGACCCAGTACTTC.

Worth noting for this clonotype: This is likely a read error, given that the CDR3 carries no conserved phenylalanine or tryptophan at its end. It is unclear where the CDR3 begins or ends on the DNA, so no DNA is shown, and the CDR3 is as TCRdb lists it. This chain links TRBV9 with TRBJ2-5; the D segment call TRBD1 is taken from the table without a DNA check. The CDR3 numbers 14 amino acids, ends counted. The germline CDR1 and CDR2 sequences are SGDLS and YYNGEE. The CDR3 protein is CASSVRDYQETQSP.

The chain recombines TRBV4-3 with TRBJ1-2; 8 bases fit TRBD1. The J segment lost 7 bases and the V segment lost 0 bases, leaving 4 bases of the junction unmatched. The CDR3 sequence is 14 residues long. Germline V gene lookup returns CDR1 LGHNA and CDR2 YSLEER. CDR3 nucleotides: TGCGCCAGCAGCCAAGAAACAGGGGGTAGTGGCTACACCTTC. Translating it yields CASSQETGGSGYTF.

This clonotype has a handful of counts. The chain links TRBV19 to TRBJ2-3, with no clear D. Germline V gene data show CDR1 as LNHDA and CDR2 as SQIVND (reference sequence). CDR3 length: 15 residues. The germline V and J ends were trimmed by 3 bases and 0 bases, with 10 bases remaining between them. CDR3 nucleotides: TGTGCCAGTAGTATTCGGGCCAGGAGCACAGATACGCAGTATTTT. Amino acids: CASSIRARSTDTQYF.

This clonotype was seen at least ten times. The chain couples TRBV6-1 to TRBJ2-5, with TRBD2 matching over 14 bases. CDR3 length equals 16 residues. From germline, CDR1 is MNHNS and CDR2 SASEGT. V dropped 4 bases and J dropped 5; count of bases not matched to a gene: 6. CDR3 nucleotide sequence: TGTGCCAGCAGTGCCGGGACTAGCGGGAGACTGGAGACCCAGTACTTC. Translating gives CASSAGTSGRLETQYF.

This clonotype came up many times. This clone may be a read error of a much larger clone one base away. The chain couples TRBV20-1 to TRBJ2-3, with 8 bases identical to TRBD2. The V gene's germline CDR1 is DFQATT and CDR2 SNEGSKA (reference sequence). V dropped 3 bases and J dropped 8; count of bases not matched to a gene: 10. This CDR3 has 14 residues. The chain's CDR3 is CSASRSGGGATQYF. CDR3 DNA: TGCAGTGCTAGTAGGTCGGGAGGGGGAGCTACGCAGTATTTT.

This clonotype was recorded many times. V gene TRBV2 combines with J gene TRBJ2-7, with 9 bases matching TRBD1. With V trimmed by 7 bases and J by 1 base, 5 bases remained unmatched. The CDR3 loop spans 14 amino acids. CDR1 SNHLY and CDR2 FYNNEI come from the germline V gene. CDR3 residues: CASIPDRGSYEQYF. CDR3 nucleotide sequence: TGTGCCAGCATCCCCGACAGGGGGTCCTACGAGCAGTACTTC.

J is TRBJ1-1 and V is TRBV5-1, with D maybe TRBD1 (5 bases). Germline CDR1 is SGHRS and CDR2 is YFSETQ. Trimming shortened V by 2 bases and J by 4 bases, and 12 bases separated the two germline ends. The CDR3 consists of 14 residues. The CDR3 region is CASSFWGYATEAFF. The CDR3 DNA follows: TGCGCCAGCAGCTTCTGGGGGTATGCCACTGAAGCTTTCTTT.